The present entry profiles one T cell receptor (beta chain) with its context. The PCR used 60 Vbeta and 13 Jbeta primers. The data were produced by immunoSEQ multiplex PCR, yet TCRdb's version contains in-frame clones alone and is incomplete. The sample consists of some 150,000 clones, less than 85% of them appearing once. V shed 3 bases and J shed 4 bases, with 14 bases lying between them. This CDR3 region has 14 residues. CDR1 SGHRS and CDR2 YFSETQ come from the germline V gene. The sample comes from a study of cytomegalovirus exposure and HLA in healthy donors. Looking at the study overall: The Caucasian-associated ancestry cluster held 65% to 90% of 398 genotyped donors.

The sample consisted of PBMCs. The receptor was isolated from a man aged 60 to 75 in good health and CMV-seronegative. The chain employs TRBV5-1 and TRBJ2-7, with D tentatively TRBD1 (6 bases). CDR3 in amino acids: CASSSQGSIYEQYF. The CDR3 DNA reads TGCGCCAGCAGCTCCCAGGGGTCTATATACGAGCAGTACTTC.